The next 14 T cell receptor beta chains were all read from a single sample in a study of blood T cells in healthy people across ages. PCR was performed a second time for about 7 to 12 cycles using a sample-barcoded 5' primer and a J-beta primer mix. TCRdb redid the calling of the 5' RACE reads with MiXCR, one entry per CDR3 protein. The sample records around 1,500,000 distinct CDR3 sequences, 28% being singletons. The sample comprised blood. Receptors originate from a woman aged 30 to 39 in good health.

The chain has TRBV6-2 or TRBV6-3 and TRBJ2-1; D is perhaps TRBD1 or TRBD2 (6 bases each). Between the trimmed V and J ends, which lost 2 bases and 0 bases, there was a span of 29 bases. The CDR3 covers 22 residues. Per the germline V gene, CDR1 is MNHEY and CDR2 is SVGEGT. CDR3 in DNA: TGTGCCAGCAGTTACCCGACAGGCGGTAGCGGACGCATGCTCAGCTCCTACAATGAGCAGTTCTTC. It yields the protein CASSYPTGGSGRMLSSYNEQFF.

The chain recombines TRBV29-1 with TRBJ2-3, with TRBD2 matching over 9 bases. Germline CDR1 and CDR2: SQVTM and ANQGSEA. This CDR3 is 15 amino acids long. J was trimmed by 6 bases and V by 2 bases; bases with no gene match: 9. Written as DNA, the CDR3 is TGCAGCGTTGAATGGGCGGGAGGGCCGAGGGATACGCAGTATTTT. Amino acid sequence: CSVEWAGGPRDTQYF.

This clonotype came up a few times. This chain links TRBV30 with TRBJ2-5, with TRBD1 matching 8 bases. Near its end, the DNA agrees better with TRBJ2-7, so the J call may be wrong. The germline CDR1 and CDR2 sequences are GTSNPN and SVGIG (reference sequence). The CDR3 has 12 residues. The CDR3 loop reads CAWELTGGEQYF. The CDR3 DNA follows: TGTGCCTGGGAGCTAACAGGGGGCGAGCAGTACTTC.

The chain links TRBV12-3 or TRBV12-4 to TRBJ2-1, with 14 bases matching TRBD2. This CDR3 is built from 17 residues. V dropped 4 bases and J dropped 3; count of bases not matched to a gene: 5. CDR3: CASSSGTSGSFYNEQFF. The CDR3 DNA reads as TGTGCCAGCAGTTCCGGGACTAGCGGGAGTTTCTACAATGAGCAGTTCTTC.

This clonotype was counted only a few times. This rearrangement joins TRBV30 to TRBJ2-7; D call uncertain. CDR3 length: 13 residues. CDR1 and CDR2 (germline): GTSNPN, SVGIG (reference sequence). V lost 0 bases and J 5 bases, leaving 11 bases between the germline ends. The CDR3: CAWSVPTDHEQYF. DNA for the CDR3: TGTGCCTGGAGTGTACCGACTGACCACGAGCAGTACTTC.

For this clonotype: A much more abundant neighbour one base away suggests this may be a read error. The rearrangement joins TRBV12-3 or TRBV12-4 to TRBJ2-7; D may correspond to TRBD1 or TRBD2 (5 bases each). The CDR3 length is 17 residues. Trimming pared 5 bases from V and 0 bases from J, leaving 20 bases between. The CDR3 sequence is CASSQGSRGPGSYEQYF. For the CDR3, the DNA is TGTGCCAGCAGTCAAGGATCCCGGGGACCAGGCTCCTACGAGCAGTACTTC.

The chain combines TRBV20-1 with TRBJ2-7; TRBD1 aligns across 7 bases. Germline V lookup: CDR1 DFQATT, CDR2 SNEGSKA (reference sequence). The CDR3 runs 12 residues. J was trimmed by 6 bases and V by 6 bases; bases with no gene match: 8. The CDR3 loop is CSASPGGCEQYF. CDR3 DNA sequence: TGCAGTGCGTCCCCAGGGGGTTGCGAGCAGTACTTC.

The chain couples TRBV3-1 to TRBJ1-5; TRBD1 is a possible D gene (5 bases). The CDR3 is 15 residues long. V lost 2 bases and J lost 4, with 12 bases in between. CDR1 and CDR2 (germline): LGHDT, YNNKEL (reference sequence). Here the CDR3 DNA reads TGTGCCAGCAGCCAATTTAGGGGCGTAAATCAGCCCCAGCATTTT. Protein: CASSQFRGVNQPQHF.

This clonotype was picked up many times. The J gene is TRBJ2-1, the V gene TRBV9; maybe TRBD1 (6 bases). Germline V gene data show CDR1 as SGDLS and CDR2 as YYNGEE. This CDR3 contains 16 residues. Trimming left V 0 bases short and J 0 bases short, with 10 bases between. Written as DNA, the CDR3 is TGTGCCAGCAGCGTAGAGGGCAGGGGCTCCTACAATGAGCAGTTCTTC. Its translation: CASSVEGRGSYNEQFF.

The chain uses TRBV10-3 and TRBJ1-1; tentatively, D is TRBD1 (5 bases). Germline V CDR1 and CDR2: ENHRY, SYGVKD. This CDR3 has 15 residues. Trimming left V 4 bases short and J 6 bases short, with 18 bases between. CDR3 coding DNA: TGTGCCATCAGTGGAGGGGCAGATGGTAGCGCTGAAGCTTTCTTT. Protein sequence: CAISGGADGSAEAFF.

For the CDR3, the DNA is TGCGCCAGCAGCTTGGTCCAGGGCGGCGATGAGCAGTTCTTC. Residues: CASSLVQGGDEQFF. The J gene is TRBJ2-1, the V gene TRBV5-1; tentative D call: TRBD1 (5 bases). V was cut by 0 bases and J by 8 bases, with 12 bases left in between. The CDR3 totals 14 residues. Looked up from germline, CDR1 is SGHRS and CDR2 is YFSETQ.

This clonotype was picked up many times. CDR3 loop: CSASRKDKNIQYF. The CDR3 DNA follows: TGCAGCGCCAGTCGGAAGGACAAAAACATTCAGTACTTC. The chain is built from TRBV29-1 and TRBJ2-4; D is uncertain. CDR3 length: 13 amino acids. Trimming took off 7 bases at V and 3 bases at J, with 13 bases between the two ends. CDR1 is SQVTM and CDR2 is ANQGSEA in the germline V gene.

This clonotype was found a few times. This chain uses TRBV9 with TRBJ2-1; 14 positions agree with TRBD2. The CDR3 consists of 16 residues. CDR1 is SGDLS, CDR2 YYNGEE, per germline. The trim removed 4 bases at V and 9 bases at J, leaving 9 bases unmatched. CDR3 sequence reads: CASSPGLAGDMGEQFF. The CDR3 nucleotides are TGTGCCAGCAGCCCGGGACTAGCGGGAGATATGGGTGAGCAGTTCTTC.

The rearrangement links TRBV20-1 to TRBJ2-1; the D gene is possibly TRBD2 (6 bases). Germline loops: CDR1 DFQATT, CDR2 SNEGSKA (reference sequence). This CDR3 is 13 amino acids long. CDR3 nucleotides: TGCAGGGCTGGTCGGGACTCCGAGAATGAGCAGTTCTTC. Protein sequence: CRAGRDSENEQFF.